This T cell receptor beta chain was sequenced during a study of blood T cell repertoires in COVID-19. About the research overall: COVID-19 samples, acute and convalescent, were from the United States, Italy and Spain. Sources were T cells, B-cell-depleted T cells, or PBMCs; the material itself was cDNA or gDNA.

Per the study methods: Estimated nucleated cell counts came from reference gene primer amplification. Measured with immunoSEQ multiplex PCR; TCRdb has only the in-frame clones, and not every one. V and J calls and clone size are those listed in that table; D and trimming were worked out from the DNA. The sample lists about 34,000 clones, less than 95% occurring once. This clone was detected a few times. This TCR derives from a man aged 80 or over with acute or convalescent COVID-19. Source material: peripheral blood.

This CDR3 is CASGSGLAVSTDTQYF. The CDR3 nucleotides are TGTGCTAGTGGTTCGGGACTAGCGGTCAGCACAGATACGCAGTATTTT. The chain couples TRBV12-5 to TRBJ2-3; 11 positions agree with TRBD2. The CDR3 runs to 16 residues. The V gene end was trimmed by 4 bases and the J gene end by 0 bases; junction bases not matched to a gene: 3. Germline V gene sequence: CDR1 LGHNT, CDR2 FRNRAP.